This T cell receptor beta chain comes out of a study of CD8 T cells in Susac syndrome. High-throughput TCR beta sequencing covered peripheral CD8+ and CD4+ T cells. Matched for age and sex, the controls were healthy donors. TEMRA cells were FACS-enriched, and CD8+ and CD4+ T cells were isolated negatively. Germline CDR1 is SGHTA and CDR2 is FQGNSA. The CDR3 loop spans 15 amino acids. Deletions cut 7 bases from V and 6 bases from J, with 20 bases between. Reverse transcription of roughly 0.45 to 1 ug RNA used random hexamers. Amplification of TCR beta CDR3 spanned 54 Vbeta and 13 Jbeta via immunoSEQ multiplex PCR. TCRdb reanalysed the immunoSEQ multiplex PCR reads using MiXCR and keeps one entry per CDR3 protein. This repertoire shows about 210,000 distinct CDR3 sequences, roughly 92% found once; its top ten account for 0.1% to 0.12%.

Source material: CD4+ T cells from PBMCs. The genes are TRBV7-2 and TRBJ2-3, with a possible D match to TRBD2 (5 bases). The receptor was isolated from a human donor in good health. The CDR3 is CASTDSSFKGDTQYF. The CDR3 nucleotides are TGTGCCAGCACCGACTCTAGCTTTAAAGGGGATACGCAGTATTTT.